The entry below describes one TCR beta chain. This clone was picked up one time. The specificity of this receptor is unknown. No qualities accompany the bases; no much larger clone lies one base away. Using the deep immunoSEQ assay, TCR CDR3 regions were amplified from genomic DNA by multiplex PCR. For each cell subset, the extracted genomic DNA was distributed evenly across all wells of several immunoSEQ 96-well plates, and each plate served as one replicate. For sorted subsets, roughly 190 ng of genomic DNA, equivalent to around 29,000 T cell genomes, went into each replicate PCR. Purified libraries were quantified with a Qubit 3.0 fluorometer, sized on a Bioanalyzer 2100, and re-quantified with the KAPA Library Quantification kit. Every immunoSEQ 96-well plate was sequenced on a dedicated single-read 150-cycle Illumina NextSeq 550 flow cell. Concerning the study's data processing: Because the immunoSEQ output included only junctional sequences and no quality scores, the filtering could not be the same as the filtering used for full-length reads. To assign V/J genes and CDR3, sequences were annotated using PyIR, a Python wrapper for IgBLAST v1.9, with IMGT germline references. Any read was removed if the V/J assignment was weak (E-value above 1e-6), the CDR3 was missing, or the read contained stop codons, out-of-frame junctions, or ambiguous translated residues. A V3J clonotype was defined by an identical inferred V gene, J gene, and CDR3 amino acid sequence. The percentage overlap between two repertoires was calculated by dividing the number of shared unique clonotypes by the size of the smaller repertoire. Three approaches were used to assess repertoire richness: RTK rarefaction, the Chao1 estimator, and Recon v2.1 estimates of unobserved clonotypes. For all TCRbeta clonotypes obtained by the gDNA method from four donors, generation probabilities were computed with OLGA. TCRdb stores this immuneACCESS table with in-frame sequences only. Part of the clones is absent; in the studies checked, under half of the shortfall reflects unresolved V genes, and no reason is known for the rest. The V and J calls and clone size come from that table; D and trimming were worked out from the DNA. A total of about 2 million clones appear in this sample, roughly 94% of them only once. The ten biggest clones cover about 0.13% of the sample.

The sample comes from a study of shared clonotypes between healthy human individuals (dated by TCRdb to the early 2020s). Turning to the overall study: A couple of women and three men aged 18 to 49 years were included in the cohort. For each donor, CD4 naive and CD4 memory were each given three plates, CD8 naive was given two plates, and CD8 memory was given one plate. The study deeply sequenced blood TCR repertoires of about 5 healthy adults to estimate repertoire size and the extent of clonotype sharing between individuals. Different laboratories and diverse techniques were used to prepare libraries and sequence TCR repertoires, to increase sequencing depth and limit assay-specific biases. Per donor, leukapheresis produced somewhere between about 0.9 and 9 billion PBMCs.

Donors were healthy HIV-negative adults with no recently reported acute infections or vaccinations. All donors were Caucasian adults living in Nashville, Tennessee, USA. CD4+ T cells were enriched by magnetic negative selection, after which naive cells were positively selected on CD45RA and the negative fraction was taken as the memory subset. Blood was obtained by leukapheresis, after which PBMCs were separated by Ficoll-Histopaque density gradient centrifugation and cryopreserved in liquid nitrogen vapor phase. Purity and quantity of every magnetically sorted T cell population were checked by analytical flow cytometry. From each sorted fraction, genomic DNA was isolated and quantified by UV absorbance on a Nanodrop 2000c. What the authors observed across the whole study: About 4.5% of naive CD4, around 3.5% of naive CD8, 2.3% of memory CD4, and 0.4% of memory CD8 clonotypes were shared across a few donors. Larger estimated clonotype richness was generally found for naive subsets than for memory subsets. Clonotypes shared by all four sorted-subset donors showed higher generation probabilities than non-shared clonotypes. Because the study included only a small number of donors, the genetic and exposure-history diversity represented was limited. Even with the large sequencing depth, rarefaction of the sorted-subset datasets indicated that sequencing was incomplete. Pairwise subsampling led to the expectation that sequencing depth would affect the degree of clonotype sharing among donors. Sampling was limited to blood, and TCR repertoires in tissue likely differ from TCR repertoires in blood.

V gives up 1 base and J gives up 5 bases, and the segment between their germline ends measures 9 bases. Counted from cysteine to phenylalanine, this CDR3 has 13 amino acids. Only CDR3 DNA remains: 39 bases, in frame from the first base. Taken from the germline V gene, the CDR1 and CDR2 loops are SGHTA and FQGNSA. The receptor's source is a man aged 18 to 29 in good health. This chain joins TRBV7-2 to TRBJ2-7; possibly the D gene is TRBD2, per 7 matching bases. The sequencing input was naive CD4+ T cells sorted from blood. Per the publication, the cell subset or site label means: CD45RA+ positively selected. The CDR3 in this case is CASSLGGGDEQYF. The base sequence is TGTGCCAGCAGCTTAGGCGGGGGCGACGAGCAGTACTTC.